This T cell receptor beta chain originates from a study of T cells in Graves' hyperthyroidism and ophthalmopathy. Researchers amplified the TCR beta CDR3 regions from RNA transcripts. TCR CDR3 regions were first amplified by RT-PCR with HTBI primers. TCRdb re-analysed the multiplex PCR reads in MiXCR, keeping a single row per CDR3 protein. In the table there are around 520,000 distinct CDR3 sequences, around a quarter of which are singletons. The CDR3 has 12 residues. Germline CDR1 reads GTSNPN; CDR2 reads SVGIG (reference sequence). Trimming took 0 bases from V and 10 from J, leaving 12 bases between them. This clonotype was seen repeatedly, ten times or more. The antigen is not known. General observations from the study: Also found in blood were most expanded thyroid clonotypes above 0.001.

The sequencing input was blood. The chain employs TRBV30 and TRBJ1-1, with D possibly TRBD1 on 5 matching bases. The sequence derives from a woman aged 30 to 39 with Graves' ophthalmopathy. CDR3 coding DNA: TGTGCCTGGAGTGTACTCCGGGACTTAGCTTTCTTT. Protein product: CAWSVLRDLAFF. Combining the CDR3 with reference TRBV30 and TRBJ1-1 gives the whole variable domain SQTIHQWPATLVQPVGSPLSLECTVEGTSNPNLYWYRQAAGRGLQLLFYSVGIGQISSEVPQNLSASRPQDRQFILSSKKLLLSDSGFYLCAWSVLRDLAFFGQGTRLTVV.